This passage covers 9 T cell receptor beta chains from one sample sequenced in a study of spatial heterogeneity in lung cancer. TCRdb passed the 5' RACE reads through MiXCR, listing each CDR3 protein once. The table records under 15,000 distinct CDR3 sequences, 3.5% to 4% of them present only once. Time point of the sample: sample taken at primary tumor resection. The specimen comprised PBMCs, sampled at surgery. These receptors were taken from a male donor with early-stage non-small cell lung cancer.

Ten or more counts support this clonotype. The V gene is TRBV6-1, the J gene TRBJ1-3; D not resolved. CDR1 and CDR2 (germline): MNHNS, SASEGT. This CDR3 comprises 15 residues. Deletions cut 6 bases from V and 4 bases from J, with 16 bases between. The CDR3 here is CASRGLTSWGNTIYF. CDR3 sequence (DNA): TGTGCCAGCAGAGGCCTCACGTCCTGGGGAAACACCATATATTTT.

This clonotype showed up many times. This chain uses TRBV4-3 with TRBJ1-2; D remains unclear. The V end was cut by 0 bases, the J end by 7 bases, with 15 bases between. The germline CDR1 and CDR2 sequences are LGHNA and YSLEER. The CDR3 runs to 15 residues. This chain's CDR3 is CASSQDWGTSSGYTF. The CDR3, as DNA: TGCGCCAGCAGCCAAGATTGGGGAACCTCCTCTGGCTACACCTTC.

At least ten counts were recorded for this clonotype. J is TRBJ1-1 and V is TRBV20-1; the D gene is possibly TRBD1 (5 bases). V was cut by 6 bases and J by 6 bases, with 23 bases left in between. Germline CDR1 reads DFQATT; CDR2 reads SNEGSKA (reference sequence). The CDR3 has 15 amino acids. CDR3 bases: TGCAGTGCCGCCTCAGGGACCACACTTGGGGCTGAAGCTTTCTTT. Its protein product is CSAASGTTLGAEAFF.

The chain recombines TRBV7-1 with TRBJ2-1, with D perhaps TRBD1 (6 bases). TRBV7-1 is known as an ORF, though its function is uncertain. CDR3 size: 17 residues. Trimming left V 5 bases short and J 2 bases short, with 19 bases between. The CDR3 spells CASSPPLGGWAYNEQFF. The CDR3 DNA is TGTGCCAGCAGCCCCCCCCTTGGGGGCTGGGCCTACAATGAGCAGTTCTTC.

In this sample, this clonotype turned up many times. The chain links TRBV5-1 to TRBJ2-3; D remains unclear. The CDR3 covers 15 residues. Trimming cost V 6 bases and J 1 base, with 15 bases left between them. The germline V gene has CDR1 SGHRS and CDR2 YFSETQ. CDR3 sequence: CASTRYNFGTDTQYF. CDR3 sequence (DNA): TGCGCCAGCACCCGTTACAACTTCGGCACAGATACGCAGTATTTT.

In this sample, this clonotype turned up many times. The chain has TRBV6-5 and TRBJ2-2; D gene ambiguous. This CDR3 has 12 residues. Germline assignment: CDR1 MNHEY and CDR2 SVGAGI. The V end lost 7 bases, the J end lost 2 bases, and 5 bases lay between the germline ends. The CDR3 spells CASTANTGELFF. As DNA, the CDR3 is TGTGCCAGCACGGCCAACACCGGGGAGCTGTTTTTT.

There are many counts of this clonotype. Here the CDR3 reads CASSNRASGANVLTF. The CDR3 DNA reads TGTGCCAGCAGCAACAGGGCCTCTGGGGCCAACGTCCTGACTTTC. V gene TRBV2 combines with J gene TRBJ2-6; tentative D call: TRBD1 (6 bases). The V and J ends lost 6 bases and 0 bases respectively, with 9 bases between them. Germline V gives CDR1 SNHLY, CDR2 FYNNEI. The CDR3 loop spans 15 amino acids.

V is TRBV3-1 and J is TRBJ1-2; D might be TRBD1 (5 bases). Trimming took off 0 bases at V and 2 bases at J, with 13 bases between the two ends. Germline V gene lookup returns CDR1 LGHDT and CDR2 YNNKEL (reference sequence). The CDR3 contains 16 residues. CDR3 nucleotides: TGTGCCAGCAGCCAAGAGGGGGGAGCGGCGAACTATGGCTACACCTTC. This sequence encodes CASSQEGGAANYGYTF.

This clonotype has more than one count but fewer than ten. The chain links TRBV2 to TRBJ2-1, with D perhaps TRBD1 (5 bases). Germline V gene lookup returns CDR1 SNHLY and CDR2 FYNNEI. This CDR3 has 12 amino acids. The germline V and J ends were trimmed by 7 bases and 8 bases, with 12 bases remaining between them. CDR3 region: CASTLTVDEQFF. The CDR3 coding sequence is TGTGCCAGCACCTTGACAGTCGATGAGCAGTTCTTC.